This is a list of T cell receptor beta chains from one sample in a study of blood T cell repertoires in COVID-19. Only in-frame clones appear in the TCRdb table, and some are missing; sequencing was by immunoSEQ multiplex PCR. The table has 200,000 or so clones, roughly 80% seen once. Source material: peripheral blood. The receptors come from a woman in her sixties with acute or convalescent COVID-19. Both conserved end residues are part of each CDR3. Not every row has a clone size; where given, it reads once, few, many or a size class.

TRBV19	NA	TRBJ1-2	CASKVSGYGYTF
TRBV6-5	NA	TRBJ1-1	CASSYIRGGDAFF
TRBV12-3/TRBV12-4	NA	TRBJ2-3	CASSVYTDTQYF
TRBV5-6	NA	TRBJ2-1	CASSLGGPNEQFF
TRBV2	NA	TRBJ1-2	CASSEYVAFHTF
TRBV5-6	NA	TRBJ2-1	CASDQGTSDNEQFF
TRBV11-2	once	TRBJ1-5	CASSLSGQPQHF
TRBV30	NA	TRBJ2-3	CAWGAPGLAGGWSTDTQYF
TRBV19	NA	TRBJ2-1	CASSAILDRGLSEQFF
TRBV4-2	NA	TRBJ1-2	CASSLPGLNYGYTF
TRBV27	NA	TRBJ2-1	CASSRLMRNDNEQFF
TRBV3-1/TRBV3-2	NA	TRBJ2-5	CASSRLSAGDLYQETQYF
TRBV5-5	NA	TRBJ1-6	CASSFHGVDSPLHF
TRBV10-3	few	TRBJ2-1	CAIREDRPYNEQFF
TRBV6-1	NA	TRBJ2-2	CASRVSGTGELFF
TRBV2	NA	TRBJ1-5	CASSPGTPTRNQPQHF
TRBV7-2	few	TRBJ1-1	CASSLGAVTSEAFF
TRBV19	NA	TRBJ1-1	CASSIVRGGDTEAFF
TRBV27	NA	TRBJ1-5	CASSRNREGQPQHF
TRBV15	NA	TRBJ1-2	CATSRAGKRYGYTF
TRBV3-1/TRBV3-2	NA	TRBJ2-7	CASSQEDRDEQYF
TRBV7-2	NA	TRBJ1-1	CASSLVRDITEAFF
TRBV24-1	NA	TRBJ2-3	CATSGATDTQYF
TRBV19	NA	TRBJ2-5	CASSTLESRETQYF
TRBV12-5	NA	TRBJ1-1	CASAAGGTENTEAFF
TRBV10-3	NA	TRBJ1-2	CAISESLVTGTYGYTF
TRBV6-5	NA	TRBJ2-1	CASSYSGVGAYNEQFF
TRBV6-2/TRBV6-3	few	TRBJ1-2	CASSYSGQGNGYTF
TRBV6-2/TRBV6-3	NA	TRBJ2-4	CASSPELAGEPKNIQYF
TRBV2	NA	TRBJ2-7	CASSVLGASGYEQYF
TRBV5-1	NA	TRBJ2-1	CASSPREAGGLDEQFF
TRBV4-1	NA	TRBJ2-7	CASSQGRQGYEQYF
TRBV29-1	NA	TRBJ2-7	CSVLGGPSSYEQYF
TRBV6-5	NA	TRBJ2-3	CASIIGLAADTQYF
TRBV28	NA	TRBJ2-5	CASSYPGQGAETQYF
TRBV7-2	NA	TRBJ2-1	CASSLLSRVEQFF
TRBV7-9	NA	TRBJ1-4	CASSLATATNEKLFF
TRBV7-9	NA	TRBJ1-6	CASSALTGTNSPLHF
TRBV6-5	NA	TRBJ1-5	CASSLMDSQNQPQHF
TRBV27	NA	TRBJ1-1	CASSSKTGDYTEAFF
TRBV21-1	NA	TRBJ2-7	CATGQGASTLNLLSFLEQYF
TRBV6-6	once	TRBJ1-1	CASSRQAGTEAFF
TRBV6-4	NA	TRBJ2-1	CASPPGLAAEQFF
TRBV2	once	TRBJ1-5	CASSEAGMGLGPQHF
TRBV6-6	NA	TRBJ1-1	CASGMGPPMNTEAFF
TRBV7-2	NA	TRBJ1-2	CASSFFPGGANYGYTF
TRBV19	NA	TRBJ1-4	CASSTTGGATNEKLFF
TRBV11-2	NA	TRBJ1-3	CASSHKWGGNHTIYF
TRBV5-1	NA	TRBJ2-5	CASSLVAGGTQETQYF
TRBV12-3/TRBV12-4	NA	TRBJ1-2	CASSQAYGYTF
TRBV5-6	NA	TRBJ1-4	CASSLAGVTISGLFF
TRBV7-2	NA	TRBJ1-5	CASSLVGTANQPQHF